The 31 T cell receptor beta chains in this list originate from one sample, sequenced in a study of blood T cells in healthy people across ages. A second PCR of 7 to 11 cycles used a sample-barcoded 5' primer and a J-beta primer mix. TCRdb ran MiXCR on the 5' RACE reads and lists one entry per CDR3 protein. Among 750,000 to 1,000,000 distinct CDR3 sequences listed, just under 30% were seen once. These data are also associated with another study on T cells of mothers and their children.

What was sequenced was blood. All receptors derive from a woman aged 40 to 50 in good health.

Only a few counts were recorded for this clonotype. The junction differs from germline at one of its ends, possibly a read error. The CDR3 nucleotides read TGTGCCAGCAGTTTAGTAGAGACAGCTGGGCAAGAGACCCAGTACTTC. Protein sequence: CASSLVETAGQETQYF. The chain uses TRBV7-9 and TRBJ2-5, with D possibly TRBD1 on 5 matching bases. The germline gives CDR1 SEHNR, CDR2 FQNEAQ (reference sequence). CDR3 length equals 16 residues. Variable domain in full (rest from reference TRBV7-9 and TRBJ2-5): DTGVSQNPRHKITKRGQNVTFRCDPISEHNRLYWYRQTLGQGPEFLTYFQNEAQLEKSRLLSDRFSAERPKGSFSTLEIQRTEQGDSAMYLCASSLVETAGQETQYFGPGTRLLVL.

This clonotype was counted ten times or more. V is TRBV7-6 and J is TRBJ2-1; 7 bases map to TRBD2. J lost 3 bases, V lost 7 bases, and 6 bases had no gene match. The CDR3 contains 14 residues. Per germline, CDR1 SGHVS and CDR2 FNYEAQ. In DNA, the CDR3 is TGTGCCAGCACCCAAGCGGGGCACTACAATGAGCAGTTCTTC. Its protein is CASTQAGHYNEQFF.

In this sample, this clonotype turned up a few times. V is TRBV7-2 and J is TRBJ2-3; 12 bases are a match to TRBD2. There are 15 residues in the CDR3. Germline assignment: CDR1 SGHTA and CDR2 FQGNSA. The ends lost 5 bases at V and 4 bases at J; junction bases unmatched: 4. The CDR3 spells CASSRTSGAPDTQYF. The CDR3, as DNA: TGTGCCAGCAGCCGGACTAGCGGGGCCCCAGATACGCAGTATTTT.

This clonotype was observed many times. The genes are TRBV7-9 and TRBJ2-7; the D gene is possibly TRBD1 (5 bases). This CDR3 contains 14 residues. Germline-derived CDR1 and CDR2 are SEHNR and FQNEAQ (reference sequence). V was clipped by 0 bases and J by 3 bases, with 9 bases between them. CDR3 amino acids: CASSLAHRFYEQYF. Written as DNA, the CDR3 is TGTGCCAGCAGCTTAGCCCACAGGTTCTACGAGCAGTACTTC.

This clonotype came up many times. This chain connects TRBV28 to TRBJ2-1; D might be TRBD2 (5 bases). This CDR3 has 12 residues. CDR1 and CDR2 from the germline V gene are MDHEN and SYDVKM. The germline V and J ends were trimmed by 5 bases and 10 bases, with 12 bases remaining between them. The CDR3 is CASSPSWEEQFF. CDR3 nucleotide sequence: TGTGCCAGCAGTCCTTCCTGGGAGGAGCAGTTCTTC.

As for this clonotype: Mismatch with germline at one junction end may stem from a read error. The CDR3 DNA reads as TGTGCCAGCAGCTCCCCCGTGAGGGACAGTCAAGAGTCCCAGTACTTC. Translating it yields CASSSPVRDSQESQYF. The chain employs TRBV9 and TRBJ2-5, with 7 positions matching TRBD1. The germline CDR1 and CDR2 sequences are SGDLS and YYNGEE. The CDR3 length is 16 residues.

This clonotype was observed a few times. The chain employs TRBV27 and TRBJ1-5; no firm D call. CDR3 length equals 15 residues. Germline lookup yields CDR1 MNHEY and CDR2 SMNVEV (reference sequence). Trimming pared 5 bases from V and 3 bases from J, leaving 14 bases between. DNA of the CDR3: TGTGCCAGCAGTCTGCAGCCAACCCACAATCAGCCCCAGCATTTT. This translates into CASSLQPTHNQPQHF.

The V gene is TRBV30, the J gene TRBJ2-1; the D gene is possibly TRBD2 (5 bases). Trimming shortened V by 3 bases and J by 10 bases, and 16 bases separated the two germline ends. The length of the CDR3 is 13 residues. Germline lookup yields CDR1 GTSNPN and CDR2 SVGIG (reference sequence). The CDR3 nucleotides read TGTGCCTGGAGGACTAACCAATACTACGAGCAGTTCTTC. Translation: CAWRTNQYYEQFF. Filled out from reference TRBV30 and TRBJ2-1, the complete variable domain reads SQTIHQWPATLVQPVGSPLSLECTVEGTSNPNLYWYRQAAGRGLQLLFYSVGIGQISSEVPQNLSASRPQDRQFILSSKKLLLSDSGFYLCAWRTNQYYEQFFGPGTRLTVL.

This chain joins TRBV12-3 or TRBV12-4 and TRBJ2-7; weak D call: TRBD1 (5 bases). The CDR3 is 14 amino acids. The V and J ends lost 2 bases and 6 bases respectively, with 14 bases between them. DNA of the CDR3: TGTGCCAGCAGTTTAAGCCAGGGATATGGCGAGCAGTACTTC. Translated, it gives CASSLSQGYGEQYF.

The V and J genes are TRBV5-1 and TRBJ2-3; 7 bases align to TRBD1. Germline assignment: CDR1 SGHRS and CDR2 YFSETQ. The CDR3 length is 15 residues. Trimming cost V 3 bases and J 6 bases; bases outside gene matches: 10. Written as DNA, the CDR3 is TGCGCCAGCAGCTGGTCAGGGGGTCTCGGGGATACGCAGTATTTT. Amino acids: CASSWSGGLGDTQYF.

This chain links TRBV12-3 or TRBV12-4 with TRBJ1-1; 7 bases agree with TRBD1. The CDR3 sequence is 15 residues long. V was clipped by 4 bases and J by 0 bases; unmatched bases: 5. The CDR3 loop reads CASSYNGQVNTEAFF. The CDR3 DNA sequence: TGTGCCAGCAGTTACAACGGACAGGTGAACACTGAAGCTTTCTTT.

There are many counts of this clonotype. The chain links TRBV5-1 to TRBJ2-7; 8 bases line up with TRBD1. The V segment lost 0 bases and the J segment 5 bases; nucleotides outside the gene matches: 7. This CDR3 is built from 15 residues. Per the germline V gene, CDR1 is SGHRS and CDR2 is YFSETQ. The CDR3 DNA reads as TGCGCCAGCAGCTTGGACCACAGGGGGGTCCACGAGCAGTACTTC. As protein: CASSLDHRGVHEQYF.

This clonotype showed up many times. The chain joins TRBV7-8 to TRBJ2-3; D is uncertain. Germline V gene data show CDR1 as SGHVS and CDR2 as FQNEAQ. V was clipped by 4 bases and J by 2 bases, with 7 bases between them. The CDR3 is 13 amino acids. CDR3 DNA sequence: TGTGCCAGCAGCTCACCACTCACAGATACGCAGTATTTT. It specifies CASSSPLTDTQYF.

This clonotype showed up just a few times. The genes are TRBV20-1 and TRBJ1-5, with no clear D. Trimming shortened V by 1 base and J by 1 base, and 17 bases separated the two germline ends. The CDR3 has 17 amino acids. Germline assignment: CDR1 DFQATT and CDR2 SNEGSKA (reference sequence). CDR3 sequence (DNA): TGCAGTGCTAGAGTTGAGCGGGGAGGGTGGAGCAATCAGCCCCAGCATTTT. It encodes CSARVERGGWSNQPQHF.

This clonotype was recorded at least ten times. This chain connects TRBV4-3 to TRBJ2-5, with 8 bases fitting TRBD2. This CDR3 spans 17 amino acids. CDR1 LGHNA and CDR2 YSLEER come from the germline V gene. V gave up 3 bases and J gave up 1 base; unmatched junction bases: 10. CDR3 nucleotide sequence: TGCGCCAGCAGCCAGGGCTTTGGGGCGGGGGGCCAAGAGACCCAGTACTTC. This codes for CASSQGFGAGGQETQYF.

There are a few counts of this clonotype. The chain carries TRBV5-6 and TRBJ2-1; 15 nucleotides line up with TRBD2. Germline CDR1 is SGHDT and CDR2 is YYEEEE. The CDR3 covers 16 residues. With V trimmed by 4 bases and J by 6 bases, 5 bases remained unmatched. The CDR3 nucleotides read TGTGCCAGCAGCCACGGGACTAGCGGGGGGCGCAATGAGCAGTTCTTC. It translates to CASSHGTSGGRNEQFF.

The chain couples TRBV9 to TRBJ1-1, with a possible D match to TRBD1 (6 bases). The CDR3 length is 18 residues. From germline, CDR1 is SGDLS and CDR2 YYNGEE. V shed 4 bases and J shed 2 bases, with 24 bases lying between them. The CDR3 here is CASSPRSGATGSNTEAFF. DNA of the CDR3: TGTGCCAGCAGCCCCCGAAGCGGGGCCACAGGGTCCAACACTGAAGCTTTCTTT.

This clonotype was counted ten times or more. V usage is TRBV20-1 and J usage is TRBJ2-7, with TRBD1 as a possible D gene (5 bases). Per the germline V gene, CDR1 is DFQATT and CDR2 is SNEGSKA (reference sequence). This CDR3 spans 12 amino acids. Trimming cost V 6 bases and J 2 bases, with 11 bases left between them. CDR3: CSANDSPYEQYF. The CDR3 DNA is TGCAGTGCGAACGACAGTCCCTACGAGCAGTACTTC.

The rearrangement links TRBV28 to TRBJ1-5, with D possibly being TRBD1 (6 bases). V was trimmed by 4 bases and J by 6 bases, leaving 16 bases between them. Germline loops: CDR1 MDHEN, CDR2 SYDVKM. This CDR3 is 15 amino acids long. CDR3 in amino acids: CASSSRTEGGQPQHF. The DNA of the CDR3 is TGTGCCAGCAGTTCCAGGACGGAGGGGGGTCAGCCCCAGCATTTT.

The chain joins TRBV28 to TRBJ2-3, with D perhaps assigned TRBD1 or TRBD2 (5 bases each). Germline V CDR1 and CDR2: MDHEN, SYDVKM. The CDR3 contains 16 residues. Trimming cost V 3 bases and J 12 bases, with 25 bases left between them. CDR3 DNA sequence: TGTGCCAGCAGTTTCCCTGGGGGTGGTAGACAAGAGACCCAGTATTTT. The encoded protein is CASSFPGGGRQETQYF.

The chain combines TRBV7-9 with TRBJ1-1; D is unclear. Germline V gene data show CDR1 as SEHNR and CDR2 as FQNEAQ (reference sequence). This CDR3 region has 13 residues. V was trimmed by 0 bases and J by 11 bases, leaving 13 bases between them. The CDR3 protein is CASSLAPAVEAFF. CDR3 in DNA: TGTGCCAGCAGCTTAGCGCCGGCGGTGGAGGCTTTCTTT.

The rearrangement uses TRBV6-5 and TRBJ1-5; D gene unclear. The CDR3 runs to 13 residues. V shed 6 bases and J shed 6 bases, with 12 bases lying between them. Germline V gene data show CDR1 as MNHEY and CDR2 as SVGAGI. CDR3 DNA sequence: TGTGCCAGCAGACTCCGTAGAGGTCAGCCCCAGCATTTT. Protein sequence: CASRLRRGQPQHF.

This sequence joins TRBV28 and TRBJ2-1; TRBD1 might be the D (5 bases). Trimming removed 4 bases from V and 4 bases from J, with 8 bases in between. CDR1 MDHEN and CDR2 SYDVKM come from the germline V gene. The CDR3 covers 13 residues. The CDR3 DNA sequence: TGTGCCAGCAGTTCGGCAGGGTACAATGAGCAGTTCTTC. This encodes CASSSAGYNEQFF.

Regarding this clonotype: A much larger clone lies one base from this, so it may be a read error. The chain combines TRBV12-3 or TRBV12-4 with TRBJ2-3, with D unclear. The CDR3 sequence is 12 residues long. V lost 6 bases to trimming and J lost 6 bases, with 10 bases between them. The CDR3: CASRFSRDTQYF. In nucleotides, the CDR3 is TGTGCCAGCAGATTTTCCCGGGATACGCAGTATTTT.

CDR3 residues: CASSLERGYFYEQYF. In nucleotides, the CDR3 is TGTGCCAGCAGCTTAGAGCGGGGCTATTTCTACGAGCAGTACTTC. This chain links TRBV7-2 with TRBJ2-7; 7 bases map to TRBD2. The CDR3 sequence is 15 residues long. Trimming removed 1 base from V and 3 bases from J; junction bases left unmatched: 6. CDR1 and CDR2 from the germline V gene are SGHTA and FQGNSA. The full variable domain, its missing parts supplied by reference TRBV7-2 and TRBJ2-7, is GAGVSQSPSNKVTEKGKDVELRCDPISGHTALYWYRQSLGQGLEFLIYFQGNSAPDKSGLPSDRFSAERTGGSVSTLTIQRTQQEDSAVYLCASSLERGYFYEQYFGPGTRLTVT.

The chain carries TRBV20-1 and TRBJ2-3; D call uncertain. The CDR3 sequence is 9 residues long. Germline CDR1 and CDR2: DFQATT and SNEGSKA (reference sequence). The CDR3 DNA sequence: TGCAGGGCTCCGGATACGCAGTATTTT. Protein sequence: CRAPDTQYF.

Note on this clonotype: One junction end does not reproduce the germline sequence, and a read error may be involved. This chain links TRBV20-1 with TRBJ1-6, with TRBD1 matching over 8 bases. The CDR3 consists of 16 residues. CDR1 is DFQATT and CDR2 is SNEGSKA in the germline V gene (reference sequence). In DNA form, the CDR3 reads TGCGGTGCTAGAGATCCCGAACAGGGGGGTAATTCACCCCTCCACTTT. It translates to CGARDPEQGGNSPLHF.

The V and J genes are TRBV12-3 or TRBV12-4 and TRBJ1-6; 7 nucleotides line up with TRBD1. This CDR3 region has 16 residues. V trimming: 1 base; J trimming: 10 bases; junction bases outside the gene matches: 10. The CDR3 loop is CASSLEWTGGGSPLHF. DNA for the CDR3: TGTGCCAGCAGTTTAGAGTGGACAGGTGGTGGCTCACCCCTCCACTTT.

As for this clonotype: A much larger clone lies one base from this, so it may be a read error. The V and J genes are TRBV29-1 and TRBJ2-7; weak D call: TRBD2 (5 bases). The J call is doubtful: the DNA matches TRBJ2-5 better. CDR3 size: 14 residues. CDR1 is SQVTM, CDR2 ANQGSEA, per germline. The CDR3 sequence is CSVEFRRRTETQYF. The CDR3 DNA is TGCAGCGTTGAGTTTCGGAGGCGGACTGAGACCCAGTACTTC.

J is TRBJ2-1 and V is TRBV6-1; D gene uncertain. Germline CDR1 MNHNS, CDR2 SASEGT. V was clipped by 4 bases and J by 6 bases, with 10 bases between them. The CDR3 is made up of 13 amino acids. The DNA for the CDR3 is TGTGCCAGCAGTGTGTTGGGATCCAATGAGCAGTTCTTC. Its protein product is CASSVLGSNEQFF.

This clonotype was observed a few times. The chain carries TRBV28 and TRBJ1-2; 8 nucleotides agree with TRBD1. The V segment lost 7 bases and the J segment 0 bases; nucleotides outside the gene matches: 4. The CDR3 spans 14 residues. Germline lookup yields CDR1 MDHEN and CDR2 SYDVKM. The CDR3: CASKGQGANYGYTF. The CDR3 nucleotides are TGTGCCAGCAAAGGACAGGGCGCTAACTATGGCTACACCTTC.